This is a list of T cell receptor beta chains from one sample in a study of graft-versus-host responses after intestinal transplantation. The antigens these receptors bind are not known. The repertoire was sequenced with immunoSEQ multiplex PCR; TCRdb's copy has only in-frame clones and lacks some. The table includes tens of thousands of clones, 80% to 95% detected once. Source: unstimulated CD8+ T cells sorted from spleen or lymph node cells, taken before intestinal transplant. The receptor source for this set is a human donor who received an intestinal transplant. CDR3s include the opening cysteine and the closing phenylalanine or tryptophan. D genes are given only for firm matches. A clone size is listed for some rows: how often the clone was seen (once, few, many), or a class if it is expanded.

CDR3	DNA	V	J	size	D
CASSFSGPTEAFF	TGTGCCAGCAGCTTCTCAGGCCCCACTGAAGCTTTCTTT	TRBV11-3	TRBJ1-1	NA	NA
CASSPADRGNNSPLHF	TGTGCCAGCAGCCCGGCGGACAGGGGGAATAATTCACCCCTCCACTTT	TRBV13	TRBJ1-6	once	TRBD1
CSVESGQGSGQPQHF	TGCAGCGTTGAGTCGGGACAGGGATCGGGTCAGCCCCAGCATTTT	TRBV29-1	TRBJ1-5	NA	TRBD1
CASTPPGGGDTQYF	TGTGCCAGCACTCCCCCCGGTGGAGGGGATACGCAGTATTTT	TRBV2	TRBJ2-3	NA	NA
CASTGQNSPLHF	TGTGCCAGCACAGGGCAAAATTCACCCCTCCACTTT	TRBV13	TRBJ1-6	NA	NA
CASSVGGEDYGYTF	TGTGCCAGCAGCGTAGGGGGGGAGGACTATGGCTACACCTTC	TRBV9	TRBJ1-2	once	NA
CASSFWAGQNTEAFF	TGTGCCAGCAGCTTTTGGGCAGGCCAGAACACTGAAGCTTTCTTT	TRBV5-6	TRBJ1-1	NA	NA
CASSVEGRVGETQYF	TGTGCCAGCAGCGTAGAGGGGCGCGTCGGGGAGACCCAGTACTTC	TRBV9	TRBJ2-5	NA	NA
CASKTAYGYTF	TGTGCCAGCAAGACAGCCTATGGCTACACCTTC	TRBV21-1	TRBJ1-2	NA	NA
CASSSPTGGTGELFF	TGTGCCAGCAGCTCTCCGACAGGGGGCACCGGGGAGCTGTTTTTT	TRBV9	TRBJ2-2	NA	TRBD1
CASSADRQGGDEKLFF	TGTGCCAGCAGTGCGGACCGACAGGGGGGGGATGAAAAACTGTTTTTT	TRBV2	TRBJ1-4	NA	TRBD1
CASSLGQSGNTIYF	TGTGCCAGCAGCTTAGGGCAGTCTGGAAACACCATATATTTT	TRBV7-8	TRBJ1-3	NA	NA
CASSVASEAGANVLTF	TGTGCCAGCAGCGTAGCCAGTGAGGCTGGGGCCAACGTCCTGACTTTC	TRBV9	TRBJ2-6	NA	NA
CASGAPPTGLETQYF	TGTGCCAGCGGAGCCCCCCCCACAGGGCTCGAGACCCAGTACTTC	TRBV6-1	TRBJ2-5	once	NA
CASSSSGTTGELFF	TGTGCTAGCAGCTCCAGCGGGACCACCGGGGAGCTGTTTTTT	TRBV7-7	TRBJ2-2	NA	TRBD2
CASRTLVSLDTQYF	TGTGCCAGCAGAACCCTAGTATCACTAGATACGCAGTATTTT	TRBV27	TRBJ2-3	few	NA
CATSADSDKQFF	TGTGCCACCAGCGCGGACAGTGACAAGCAGTTCTTC	TRBV15	TRBJ2-1	NA	NA
CASSLGYPGRGDTF	TGTGCCAGCAGCTTGGGATACCCGGGACGGGGGGACACCTTC	TRBV5-5	TRBJ1-2	NA	NA
CASTTWVREQYF	TGTGCCAGCACCACCTGGGTGAGGGAGCAGTACTTC	TRBV11-2	TRBJ2-7	NA	NA
CSVLRQGGEAFF	TGCAGCGTTCTCCGACAGGGTGGTGAAGCTTTCTTT	TRBV29-1	TRBJ1-1	NA	TRBD1
CASSSTHSSYNEQFF	TGTGCCAGCAGCTCCACGCACAGCTCCTACAATGAGCAGTTCTTC	TRBV7-9	TRBJ2-1	NA	NA
CASSFPGTEKGNEQFF	TGTGCCAGCAGCTTCCCCGGGACAGAGAAGGGCAATGAGCAGTTCTTC	TRBV7-9	TRBJ2-1	NA	TRBD1
CASSLRGGEQETQYF	TGTGCCAGCAGCTTAAGGGGGGGGGAACAAGAGACCCAGTACTTC	TRBV7-3	TRBJ2-5	NA	TRBD2
CASRADINQPQHF	TGCGCCAGCAGGGCAGACATCAATCAGCCCCAGCATTTT	TRBV5-1	TRBJ1-5	few	NA
CASSSPRREKLFF	TGTGCCAGCAGCTCCCCGCGGCGGGAAAAACTGTTTTTT	TRBV11-2	TRBJ1-4	NA	NA
CASSLKATEGVLGYTF	TGTGCCAGCAGCTTAAAGGCGACAGAGGGGGTCCTCGGCTACACCTTC	TRBV13	TRBJ1-2	NA	NA
CASSQRGVQETQYF	TGCGCCAGCTCCCAGCGGGGGGTCCAAGAGACCCAGTACTTC	TRBV10-2	TRBJ2-5	NA	TRBD2
CASSVGDRVDTEAFF	TGTGCCAGCAGCGTTGGGGACAGGGTGGACACTGAAGCTTTCTTT	TRBV9	TRBJ1-1	NA	TRBD1
CASSYSGGGITDTQYF	TGTGCCAGCAGTTACTCGGGCGGGGGGATCACAGATACGCAGTATTTT	TRBV6-6	TRBJ2-3	NA	TRBD2
CASSSEGLGAETQYF	TGTGCCAGCAGCAGCGAGGGACTAGGGGCGGAGACCCAGTACTTC	TRBV2	TRBJ2-5	NA	TRBD2
CASSPGTGELFF	TGCGCCAGCAGCCCCGGGACCGGGGAGCTGTTTTTT	TRBV4-1	TRBJ2-2	NA	NA
CASSHKDRGGGYTF	TGTGCCAGCTCACACAAAGACAGGGGAGGAGGCTACACCTTC	TRBV18	TRBJ1-2	NA	TRBD1
CASSPGQGSQPQHF	TGTGCCAGCAGCCCGGGACAGGGGAGTCAGCCCCAGCATTTT	TRBV5-6	TRBJ1-5	NA	TRBD1
CASSARYGANVLTF	TGTGCCAGCAGCGCCAGATATGGGGCCAACGTCCTGACTTTC	TRBV9	TRBJ2-6	NA	NA
CASSLTGGAETQYF	TGTGCCAGCAGCTTAACAGGGGGGGCAGAGACCCAGTACTTC	TRBV7-2	TRBJ2-5	NA	NA
CASSPGLVGGGTDTQYF	TGTGCCAGCAGCCCGGGACTAGTTGGTGGCGGCACAGATACGCAGTATTTT	TRBV7-3	TRBJ2-3	NA	TRBD2
CASSLIRGQETQYF	TGTGCCAGCAGCTTAATCAGGGGGCAAGAGACCCAGTACTTC	TRBV11-2	TRBJ2-5	NA	TRBD1
CASSLSFEAFF	TGTGCCAGCAGCTTGTCCTTTGAAGCTTTCTTT	TRBV5-5	TRBJ1-1	NA	NA
CASIGSDRAYEQYF	TGTGCCAGCATCGGGTCGGACAGGGCCTACGAGCAGTACTTC	TRBV27	TRBJ2-7	NA	TRBD1
CASSTQQGQLDTQYF	TGTGCCAGTAGTACCCAGCAGGGCCAGTTAGATACGCAGTATTTT	TRBV19	TRBJ2-3	NA	NA
CASSPHRGGDTEAFF	TGTGCCAGCAGCCCACACAGGGGGGGGGACACTGAAGCTTTCTTT	TRBV9	TRBJ1-1	NA	TRBD1
CSVEIGGEAFF	TGCAGCGTTGAAATCGGAGGAGAAGCTTTCTTT	TRBV29-1	TRBJ1-1	NA	NA
CASKPGQFSYEQYF	TGTGCCAGCAAGCCCGGACAGTTCTCCTACGAGCAGTACTTC	TRBV2	TRBJ2-7	NA	NA
CASSFRGSGQPQHF	TGTGCCAGCAGTTTTCGGGGGTCAGGGCAGCCCCAGCATTTT	TRBV27	TRBJ1-5	NA	NA
CATKGQGNNYGYTF	TGTGCCACGAAGGGACAGGGGAATAACTATGGCTACACCTTC	TRBV13	TRBJ1-2	NA	TRBD1
CASSPPERGGTYEQYF	TGTGCCAGCAGCCCTCCCGAGCGGGGGGGGACGTACGAGCAGTACTTC	TRBV4-1	TRBJ2-7	NA	TRBD2
CASSVGAGGLYEQYF	TGTGCCAGCAGCGTAGGAGCGGGGGGCCTCTACGAGCAGTACTTC	TRBV9	TRBJ2-7	NA	TRBD2
CASTSGTGPEKLFF	TGTGCCAGCACCTCCGGGACAGGCCCTGAAAAACTGTTTTTT	TRBV27	TRBJ1-4	NA	TRBD1
CASSQVEGVYEQYF	TGCGCCAGCAGCCAAGTGGAAGGAGTCTACGAGCAGTACTTC	TRBV4-1	TRBJ2-7	NA	NA